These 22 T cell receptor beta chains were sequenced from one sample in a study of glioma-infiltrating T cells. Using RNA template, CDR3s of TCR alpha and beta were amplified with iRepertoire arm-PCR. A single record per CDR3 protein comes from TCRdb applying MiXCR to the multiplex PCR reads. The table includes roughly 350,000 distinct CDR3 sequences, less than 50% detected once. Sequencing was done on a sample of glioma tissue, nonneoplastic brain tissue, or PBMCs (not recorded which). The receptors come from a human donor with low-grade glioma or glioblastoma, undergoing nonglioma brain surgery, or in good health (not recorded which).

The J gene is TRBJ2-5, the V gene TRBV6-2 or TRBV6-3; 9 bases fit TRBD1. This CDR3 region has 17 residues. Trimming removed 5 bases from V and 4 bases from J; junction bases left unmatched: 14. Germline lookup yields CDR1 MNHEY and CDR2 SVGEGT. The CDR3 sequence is CASSEFGPGQGRETQYF. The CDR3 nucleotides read TGTGCCAGCAGTGAGTTCGGACCGGGACAGGGACGAGAGACCCAGTACTTC.

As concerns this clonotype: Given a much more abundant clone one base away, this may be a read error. The CDR3 loop is CASSCTGAPNTEAFF. The CDR3 DNA follows: TGTGCCAGCAGTTGTACAGGGGCCCCGAACACTGAAGCTTTCTTT. The V gene is TRBV6-2 or TRBV6-3, the J gene TRBJ1-1, with 7 nucleotides matching TRBD1. Trimming removed 4 bases from V and 1 base from J; junction bases left unmatched: 6. This CDR3 is built from 15 residues. From germline, CDR1 is MNHEY and CDR2 SVGEGT.

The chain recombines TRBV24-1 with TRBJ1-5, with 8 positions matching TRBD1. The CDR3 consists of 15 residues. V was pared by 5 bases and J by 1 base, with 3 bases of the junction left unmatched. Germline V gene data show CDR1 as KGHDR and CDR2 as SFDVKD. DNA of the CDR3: TGTGCCACCAGTGGACAGGGGAAGAGCAATCAGCCCCAGCATTTT. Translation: CATSGQGKSNQPQHF.

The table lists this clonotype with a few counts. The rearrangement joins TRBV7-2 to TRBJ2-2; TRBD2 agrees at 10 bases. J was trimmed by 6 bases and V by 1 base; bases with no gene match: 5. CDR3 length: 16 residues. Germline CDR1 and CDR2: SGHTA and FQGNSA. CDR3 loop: CASSLVSAGGAGELFF. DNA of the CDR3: TGTGCCAGCAGCTTAGTTTCAGCGGGAGGGGCCGGGGAGCTGTTTTTT.

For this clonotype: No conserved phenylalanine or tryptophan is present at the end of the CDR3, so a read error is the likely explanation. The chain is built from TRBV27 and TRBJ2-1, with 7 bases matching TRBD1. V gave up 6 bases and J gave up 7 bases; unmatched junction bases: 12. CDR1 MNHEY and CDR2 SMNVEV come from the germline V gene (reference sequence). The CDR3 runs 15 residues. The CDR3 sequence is CASRITVTGVNEQFL. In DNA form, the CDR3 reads TGTGCCAGCAGAATAACCGTAACAGGGGTAAATGAGCAGTTCCTC.

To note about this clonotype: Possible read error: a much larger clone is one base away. CDR3 sequence (DNA): TGTGCCGGCAGTTTGGGGAGGCCATCCTACGAGCAGTACTTC. This codes for CAGSLGRPSYEQYF. The chain has TRBV27 and TRBJ2-7; tentative D call: TRBD2 (6 bases). Germline-derived CDR1 and CDR2 are MNHEY and SMNVEV (reference sequence). This CDR3 is 14 amino acids long.

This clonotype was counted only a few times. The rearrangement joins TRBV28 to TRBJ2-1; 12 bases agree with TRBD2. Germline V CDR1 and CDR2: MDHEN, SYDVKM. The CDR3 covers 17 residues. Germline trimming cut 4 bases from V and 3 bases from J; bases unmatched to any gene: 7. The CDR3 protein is CASSSGLAGLFYNEQFF. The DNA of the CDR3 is TGTGCCAGCAGTTCCGGACTAGCGGGACTTTTCTACAATGAGCAGTTCTTC.

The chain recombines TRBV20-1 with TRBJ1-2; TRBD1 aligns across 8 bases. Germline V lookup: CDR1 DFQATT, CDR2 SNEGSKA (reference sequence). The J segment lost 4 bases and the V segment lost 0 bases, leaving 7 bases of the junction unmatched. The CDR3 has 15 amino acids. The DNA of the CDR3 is TGCAGTGCTAGAGATCACAGGGGGTCCTTCTATGGCTACACCTTC. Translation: CSARDHRGSFYGYTF.

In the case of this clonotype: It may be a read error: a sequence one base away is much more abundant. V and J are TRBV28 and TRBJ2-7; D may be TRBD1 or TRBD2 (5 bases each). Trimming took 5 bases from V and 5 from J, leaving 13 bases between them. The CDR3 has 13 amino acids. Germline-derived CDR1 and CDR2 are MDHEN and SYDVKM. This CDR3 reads CASSIGGINEQYF. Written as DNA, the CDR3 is TGTGCCAGCAGTATTGGGGGTATCAACGAGCAGTACTTC.

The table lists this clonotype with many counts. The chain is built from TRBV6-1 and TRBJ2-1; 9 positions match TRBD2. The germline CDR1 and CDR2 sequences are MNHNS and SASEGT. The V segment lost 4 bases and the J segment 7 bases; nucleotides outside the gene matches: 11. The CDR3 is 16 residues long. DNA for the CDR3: TGTGCCAGCAGTGGCCTCGGACTAGCGAAACAGAATGAGCAGTTCTTC. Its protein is CASSGLGLAKQNEQFF.

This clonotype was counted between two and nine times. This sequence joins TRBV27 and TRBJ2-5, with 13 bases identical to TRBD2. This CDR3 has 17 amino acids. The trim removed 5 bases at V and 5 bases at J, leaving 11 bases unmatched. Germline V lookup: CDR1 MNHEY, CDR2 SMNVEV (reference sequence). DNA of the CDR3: TGTGCCAGCAGTCCGCGGACTAGCGGGAGTAGCTGGGAGACCCAGTACTTC. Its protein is CASSPRTSGSSWETQYF.

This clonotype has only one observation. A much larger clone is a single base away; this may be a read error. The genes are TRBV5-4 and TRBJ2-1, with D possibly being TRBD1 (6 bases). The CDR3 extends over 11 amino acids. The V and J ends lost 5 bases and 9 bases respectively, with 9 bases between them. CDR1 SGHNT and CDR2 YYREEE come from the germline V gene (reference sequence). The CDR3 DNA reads TGTGCCAGCAGACTCAGGGGTGAGCAGTTCTTC. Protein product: CASRLRGEQFF.

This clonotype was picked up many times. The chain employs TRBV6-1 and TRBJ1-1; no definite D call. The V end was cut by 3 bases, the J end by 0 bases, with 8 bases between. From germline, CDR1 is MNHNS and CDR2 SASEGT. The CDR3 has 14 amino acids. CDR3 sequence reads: CASSERAMNTEAFF. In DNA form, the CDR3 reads TGTGCCAGCAGTGAGAGAGCCATGAACACTGAAGCTTTCTTT.

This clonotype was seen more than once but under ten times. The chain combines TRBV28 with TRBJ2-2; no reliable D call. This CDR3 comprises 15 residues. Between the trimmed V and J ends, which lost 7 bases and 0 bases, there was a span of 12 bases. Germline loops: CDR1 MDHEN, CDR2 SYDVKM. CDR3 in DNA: TGTGCCAGCAAGGTCGGTGGGGCGAACACCGGGGAGCTGTTTTTT. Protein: CASKVGGANTGELFF.

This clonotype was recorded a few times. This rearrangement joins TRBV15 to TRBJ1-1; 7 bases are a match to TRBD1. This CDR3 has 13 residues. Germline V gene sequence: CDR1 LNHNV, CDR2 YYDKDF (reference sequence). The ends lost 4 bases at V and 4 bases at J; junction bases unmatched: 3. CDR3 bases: TGTGCCACCAGCATGACAGGGCCCACTGAAGCTTTCTTT. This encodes CATSMTGPTEAFF.

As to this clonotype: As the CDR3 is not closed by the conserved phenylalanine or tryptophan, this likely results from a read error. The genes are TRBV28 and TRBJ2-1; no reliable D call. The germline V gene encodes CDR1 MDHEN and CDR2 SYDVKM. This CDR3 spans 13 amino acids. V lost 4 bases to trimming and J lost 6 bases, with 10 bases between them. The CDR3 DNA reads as TGTGCCAGCAGTTGGTTGTTGGGCAATGAGCAGTTCCTC. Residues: CASSWLLGNEQFL.

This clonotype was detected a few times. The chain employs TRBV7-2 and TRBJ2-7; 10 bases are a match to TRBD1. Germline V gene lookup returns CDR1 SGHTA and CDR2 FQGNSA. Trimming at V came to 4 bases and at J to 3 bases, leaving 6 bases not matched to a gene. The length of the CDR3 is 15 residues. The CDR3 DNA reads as TGTGCCAGCAGCTCCCCCGGGACAGGGGTCTACGAGCAGTACTTC. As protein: CASSSPGTGVYEQYF.

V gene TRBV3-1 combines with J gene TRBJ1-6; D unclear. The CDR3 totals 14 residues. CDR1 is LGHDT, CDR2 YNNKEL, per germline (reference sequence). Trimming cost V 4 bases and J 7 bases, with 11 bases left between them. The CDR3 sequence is CASSPSYVNSPLHF. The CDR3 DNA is TGTGCCAGCAGCCCGTCGTACGTCAATTCACCCCTCCACTTT.

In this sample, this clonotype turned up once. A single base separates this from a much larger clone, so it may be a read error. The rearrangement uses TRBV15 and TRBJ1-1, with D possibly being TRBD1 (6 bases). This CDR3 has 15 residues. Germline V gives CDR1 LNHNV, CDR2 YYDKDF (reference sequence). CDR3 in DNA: TGTGTCACCAGCAGAGGGGGGTTCGAGAACACTGAAGCTTTCTTT. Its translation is CVTSRGGFENTEAFF.

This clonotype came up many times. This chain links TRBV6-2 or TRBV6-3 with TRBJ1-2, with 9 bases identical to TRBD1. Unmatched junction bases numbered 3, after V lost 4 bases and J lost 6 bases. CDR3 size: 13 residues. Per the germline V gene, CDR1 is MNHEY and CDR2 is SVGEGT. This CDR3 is CASSSGQGDGYTF. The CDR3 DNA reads TGTGCCAGCAGTTCGGGACAGGGCGATGGCTACACCTTC.

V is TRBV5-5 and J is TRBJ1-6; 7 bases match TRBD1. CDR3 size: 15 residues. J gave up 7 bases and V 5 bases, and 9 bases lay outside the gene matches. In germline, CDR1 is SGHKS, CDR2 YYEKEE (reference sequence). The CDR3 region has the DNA TGTGCCAGCAGGGTTAACAGGGGTTGGAATTCACCCCTCCACTTT. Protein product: CASRVNRGWNSPLHF.

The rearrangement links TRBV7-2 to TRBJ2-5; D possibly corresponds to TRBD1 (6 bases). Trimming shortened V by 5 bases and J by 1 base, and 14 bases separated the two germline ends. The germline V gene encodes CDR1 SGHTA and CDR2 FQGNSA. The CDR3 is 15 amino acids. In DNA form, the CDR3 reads TGTGCCAGCAGCCTACAAACAGGGAGCCAAGAGACCCAGTACTTC. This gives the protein CASSLQTGSQETQYF.